This T cell receptor beta chain was sequenced during a study of blood T cell repertoires in COVID-19. Turning to the study itself: COVID-19 samples from acute and convalescent phases originated in the United States, Italy and Spain. Sources were T cells, B-cell-depleted T cells, or PBMCs; the material itself was cDNA or gDNA.

Original analysis: The authors estimated nucleated cell counts from reference gene primer amplification. Clones were read by immunoSEQ multiplex PCR, and TCRdb kept only the in-frame ones, dropping some. V and J calls and clone size come straight from that table; D and trimming were deduced from the DNA. The sample holds 200,000 to 300,000 clones; just under 90% are singletons and the top ten take approximately 3.3%. Germline V gene sequence: CDR1 SEHNR, CDR2 FQNEAQ (reference sequence). V dropped 6 bases and J dropped 1 base, with 18 bases sitting between them. This CDR3 spans 16 amino acids. The chain employs TRBV7-9 and TRBJ1-2, with a weak D call TRBD1 (5 bases). This receptor was identified in a woman between 35 and 50 years old with acute or convalescent COVID-19. Sequenced input: peripheral blood. CDR3 in amino acids: CASRRWRGRVNYGYTF. DNA of the CDR3: TGTGCCAGCAGGCGCTGGCGGGGCAGGGTTAACTATGGCTACACCTTC.